Shown below are 19 T cell receptor beta chains from a single sample sequenced in a study of CD4+ T cells in melanoma. Sequencing used immunoSEQ multiplex PCR; TCRdb keeps in-frame clones, though not all of them. The sample lists around 15,000 clones, about three fifths occurring once. The sample taken for sequencing was cells from a culture (not recorded whether cultured in vitro). These receptors were taken from a human donor with melanoma.

A single count supports this clone. This sequence joins TRBV5-1 and TRBJ2-1; D unclear. The V gene's germline CDR1 is SGHRS and CDR2 YFSETQ. Between the trimmed V and J ends, which lost 6 bases and 0 bases, there was a span of 10 bases. This CDR3 contains 14 residues. CDR3 DNA: TGCGCCAGCACCTCGGAAAGCTCCTACAATGAGCAGTTCTTC. It encodes CASTSESSYNEQFF.

The CDR3 protein is CASRAGRGLSPEAFF. In DNA, the CDR3 is TGTGCCAGCAGAGCGGGCAGGGGGTTGTCTCCTGAAGCTTTCTTT. The chain employs TRBV19 and TRBJ1-1, with 7 bases identical to TRBD1. CDR1 and CDR2 (germline): LNHDA, SQIVND (reference sequence). The CDR3 is made up of 15 amino acids. J was trimmed by 6 bases and V by 9 bases; bases with no gene match: 16.

The chain recombines TRBV5-6 with TRBJ1-1; D might be TRBD1 (6 bases). CDR1 is SGHDT and CDR2 is YYEEEE in the germline V gene. This CDR3 is 16 amino acids long. Trimming cost V 2 bases and J 0 bases, with 14 bases left between them. CDR3 in amino acids: CASSFFIYRVNTEAFF. The CDR3 DNA is TGTGCCAGCAGCTTTTTTATATACAGGGTGAACACTGAAGCTTTCTTT.

In its sample, this clone was seen a few times. The chain is built from TRBV6-1 and TRBJ2-2; the match to TRBD2 covers 11 bases. Germline loops: CDR1 MNHNS, CDR2 SASEGT. With V trimmed by 6 bases and J by 4 bases, 1 base remained unmatched. This CDR3 region has 14 residues. The CDR3 coding sequence is TGTGCCAGCAGGACTAGCGGGGCCACCGGGGAGCTGTTTTTT. Translating it yields CASRTSGATGELFF.

This rearrangement joins TRBV2 to TRBJ2-1, with a tentative D call TRBD2 (6 bases). The CDR3 totals 15 residues. Trimming removed 4 bases from V and 6 bases from J, with 16 bases in between. Germline V CDR1 and CDR2: SNHLY, FYNNEI. The CDR3 region is CASSGKGLGGNEQFF. DNA of the CDR3: TGTGCCAGCAGTGGAAAAGGCCTCGGGGGCAATGAGCAGTTCTTC.

The J gene is TRBJ1-4, the V gene TRBV2; D gene unclear. The germline CDR1 and CDR2 sequences are SNHLY and FYNNEI. This CDR3 spans 12 amino acids. V was shortened by 8 bases and J by 5 bases, with 9 bases between the two germline ends. This CDR3 reads CASGRENEKLFF. The CDR3 nucleotides are TGTGCCAGCGGGAGGGAGAATGAAAAACTGTTTTTT.

The rearrangement uses TRBV6-1 and TRBJ1-2, with no clear D. Germline V lookup: CDR1 MNHNS, CDR2 SASEGT. The CDR3 consists of 15 residues. Trimming took 1 base from V and 8 from J, leaving 17 bases between them. The chain's CDR3 is CASSEDIRSGLGYTF. The CDR3 coding sequence is TGTGCCAGCAGTGAAGATATTAGGTCTGGTCTCGGCTACACCTTC.

Only a few counts were recorded for this clone. The chain has TRBV15 and TRBJ1-1, with D tentatively TRBD1 (6 bases). Germline CDR1 LNHNV, CDR2 YYDKDF (reference sequence). This CDR3 is built from 13 residues. The V end was cut by 0 bases, the J end by 10 bases, with 12 bases between. CDR3 sequence (DNA): TGTGCCACCAGCAGAGATTGGGGGGCAGCAGCTTTCTTT. Its translation: CATSRDWGAAAFF.

Notes on this clone: The sample has other DNA sequences that encode this CDR3 too. This chain connects TRBV10-2 to TRBJ1-1; 9 bases align to TRBD1. The CDR3 has 13 amino acids. Germline CDR1 is WSHSY and CDR2 is SAAADI. The V segment lost 4 bases and the J segment 4 bases; nucleotides outside the gene matches: 1. CDR3 protein: CASSVTGGTEAFF. CDR3 nucleotides: TGCGCCAGCAGTGTGACAGGGGGCACTGAAGCTTTCTTT.

The CDR3 sequence: CASTKTGSSGNTIYF. CDR3 bases: TGTGCCAGCACCAAGACAGGGAGCTCTGGAAACACCATATATTTT. The chain joins TRBV27 to TRBJ1-3; 7 bases match TRBD1. Losses at the gene ends were 7 bases for V and 0 bases for J; bases not matched to a gene: 6. The CDR3 consists of 15 residues. Germline CDR1 and CDR2: MNHEY and SMNVEV (reference sequence).

CDR3 nucleotides: TGTGCCAGCAGGCGACACACTGGAAACACCATATATTTT. Translation gives CASRRHTGNTIYF. The chain recombines TRBV6-5 with TRBJ1-3; unclear D gene. Trimming removed 6 bases at V and 2 bases at J, with 8 bases between. From germline, CDR1 is MNHEY and CDR2 SVGAGI. The CDR3 sequence is 13 residues long.

The CDR3 loop is CASSRGVGNEQFF. CDR3 bases: TGCGCCAGCAGCCGGGGTGTAGGGAATGAGCAGTTCTTC. V gene TRBV10-2 combines with J gene TRBJ2-1; TRBD2 might be the D (5 bases). CDR3 size: 13 residues. V shed 6 bases and J shed 7 bases, with 13 bases lying between them. Germline CDR1 and CDR2: WSHSY and SAAADI.

The V and J genes are TRBV19 and TRBJ1-1; TRBD1 aligns across 7 bases. This CDR3 is built from 15 residues. The J segment lost 10 bases and the V segment lost 2 bases, leaving 13 bases of the junction unmatched. Germline loops: CDR1 LNHDA, CDR2 SQIVND (reference sequence). In nucleotides, the CDR3 is TGTGCCAGTAGTATACGATCCACCGGGACAGCCCTAGCTTTCTTT. This translates into CASSIRSTGTALAFF.

This clone was observed a handful of times. This chain links TRBV2 with TRBJ2-3; the D gene could be TRBD1 or TRBD2 (5 bases each). Trimming pared 6 bases from V and 1 base from J, leaving 11 bases between. The CDR3 consists of 14 residues. The germline V gene encodes CDR1 SNHLY and CDR2 FYNNEI. The CDR3 nucleotides are TGTGCCAGCAGCCGGGACCTCGGCACAGATACGCAGTATTTT. Its protein is CASSRDLGTDTQYF.

There are a few counts of this clone. This sequence joins TRBV7-8 and TRBJ2-7; no clear D. The CDR3 totals 14 residues. Germline lookup yields CDR1 SGHVS and CDR2 FQNEAQ. Trimming shortened V by 1 base and J by 3 bases, and 10 bases separated the two germline ends. CDR3 sequence reads: CASSLGPTVYEQYF. CDR3 DNA sequence: TGTGCCAGCAGCTTAGGCCCCACGGTCTACGAGCAGTACTTC.

The count of this clone is one. The V gene is TRBV5-6, the J gene TRBJ2-1; unclear D gene. Germline CDR1 SGHDT, CDR2 YYEEEE. The CDR3 length is 13 residues. V lost 0 bases and J 7 bases, leaving 8 bases between the germline ends. The CDR3 sequence is CASSLARTNEQFF. In DNA, the CDR3 is TGTGCCAGCAGCTTGGCTCGAACAAATGAGCAGTTCTTC.

The V and J genes are TRBV5-1 and TRBJ1-3; D is ambiguous. The CDR3 sequence is 16 residues long. V was clipped by 0 bases and J by 0 bases, with 10 bases between them. Germline V lookup: CDR1 SGHRS, CDR2 YFSETQ. The CDR3 region is CASSLGLPSSGNTIYF. The DNA for the CDR3 is TGCGCCAGCAGCTTGGGGCTTCCTAGCTCTGGAAACACCATATATTTT.

This chain connects TRBV6-6 to TRBJ2-3; the match to TRBD2 covers 10 bases. Trimming took 5 bases from V and 7 from J; bases not matched to a gene: 6. The V gene's germline CDR1 is MNHNY and CDR2 SVGAGI (reference sequence). This CDR3 comprises 14 residues. The CDR3 bases are TGTGCCAGCAGTGCGGCTAGCGGGGGCAATACGCAGTATTTT. Translating gives CASSAASGGNTQYF.

This clone was observed a few times. The chain employs TRBV2 and TRBJ1-2; a weak D match, TRBD1 (5 bases). The CDR3 runs 14 residues. Trimming removed 6 bases from V and 4 bases from J, with 15 bases in between. From germline, CDR1 is SNHLY and CDR2 FYNNEI. The CDR3 sequence is CASRVTALGYGYTF. CDR3 nucleotide sequence: TGTGCCAGCAGGGTGACAGCTCTCGGCTATGGCTACACCTTC.